This entry features one T cell receptor (beta chain) sequence. Its cognate antigen is unknown. Germline lookup yields CDR1 WNHNN and CDR2 SYGVQD (reference sequence). The V gene lost 5 bases and the J gene lost 0 bases, with 15 bases spanning the gap. The CDR3 sequence is 16 residues long. The data stem from a study of T cell repertoires in cytomegalovirus infection. At the level of the study: Recently identified HLA-C-restricted CMV epitopes were among the peptides used. Carrying CMV and the relevant HLA type showed in public TCR beta signatures.

TCRdb recomputed calls from the reads with MiXCR, one row per CDR3 protein. The table includes hundreds of thousands of distinct CDR3 sequences, roughly 42% detected once. Overall study findings and caveats: Using cumulative public TCR beta family frequency, the authors identified those who carried CMV together with the relevant HLA.

This chain uses TRBV10-1 with TRBJ2-3; D is perhaps TRBD1 (5 bases). The sequences come from cultured PBMCs, collected from culture after CMV antigen stimulation. The receptor was derived from a human donor in good health (CMV status not recorded). Some clones in this sample may be carry-over from other donors' samples. The CDR3, as DNA: TGCGCCAGCAGTAACCCGACAGCGTCTAGCACAGATACGCAGTATTTT. Protein sequence: CASSNPTASSTDTQYF.